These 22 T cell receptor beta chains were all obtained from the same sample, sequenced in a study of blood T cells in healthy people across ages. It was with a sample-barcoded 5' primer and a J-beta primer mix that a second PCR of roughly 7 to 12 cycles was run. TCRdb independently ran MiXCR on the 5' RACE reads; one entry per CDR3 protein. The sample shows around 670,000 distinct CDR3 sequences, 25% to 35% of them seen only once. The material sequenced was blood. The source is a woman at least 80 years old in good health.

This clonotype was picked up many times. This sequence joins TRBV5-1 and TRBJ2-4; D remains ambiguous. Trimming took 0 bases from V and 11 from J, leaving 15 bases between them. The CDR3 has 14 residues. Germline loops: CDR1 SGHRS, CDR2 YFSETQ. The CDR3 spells CASSLALGSAFQYF. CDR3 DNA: TGCGCCAGCAGCTTGGCCTTAGGAAGCGCCTTTCAGTACTTC.

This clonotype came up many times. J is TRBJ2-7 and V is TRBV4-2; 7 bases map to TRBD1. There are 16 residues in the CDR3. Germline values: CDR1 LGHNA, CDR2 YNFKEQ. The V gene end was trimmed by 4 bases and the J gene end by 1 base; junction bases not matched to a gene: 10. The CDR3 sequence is CASSLQGGSGSYEQYF. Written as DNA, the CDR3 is TGTGCCAGCAGCCTCCAAGGGGGCTCGGGATCCTACGAGCAGTACTTC.

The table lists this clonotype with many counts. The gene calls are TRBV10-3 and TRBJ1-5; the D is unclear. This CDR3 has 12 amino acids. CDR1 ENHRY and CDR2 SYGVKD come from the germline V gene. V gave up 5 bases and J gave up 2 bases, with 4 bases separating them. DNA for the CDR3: TGTGCCATCAGTACGGGCAATCAGCCCCAGCATTTT. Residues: CAISTGNQPQHF.

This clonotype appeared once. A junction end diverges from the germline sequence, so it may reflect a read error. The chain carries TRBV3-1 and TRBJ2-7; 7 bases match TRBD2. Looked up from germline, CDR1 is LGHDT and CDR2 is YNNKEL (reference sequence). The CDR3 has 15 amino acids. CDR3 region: CASSQGPSGSYGQYF. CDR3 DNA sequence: TGTGCCAGCAGCCAGGGTCCTAGCGGCTCCTACGGGCAGTACTTC.

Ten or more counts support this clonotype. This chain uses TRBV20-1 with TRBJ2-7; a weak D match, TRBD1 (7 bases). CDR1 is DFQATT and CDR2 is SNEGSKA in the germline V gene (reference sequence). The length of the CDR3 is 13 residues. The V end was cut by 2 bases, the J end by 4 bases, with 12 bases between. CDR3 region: CSARQGGPYEQYF. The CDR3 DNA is TGCAGTGCTAGACAGGGGGGCCCTTACGAGCAGTACTTC.

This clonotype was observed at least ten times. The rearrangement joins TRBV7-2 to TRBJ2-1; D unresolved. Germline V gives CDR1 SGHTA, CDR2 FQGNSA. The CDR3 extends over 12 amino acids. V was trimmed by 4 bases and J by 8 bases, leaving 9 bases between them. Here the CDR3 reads CASSSTRYEQFF. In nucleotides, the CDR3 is TGTGCCAGCAGCTCAACGCGGTATGAGCAGTTCTTC.

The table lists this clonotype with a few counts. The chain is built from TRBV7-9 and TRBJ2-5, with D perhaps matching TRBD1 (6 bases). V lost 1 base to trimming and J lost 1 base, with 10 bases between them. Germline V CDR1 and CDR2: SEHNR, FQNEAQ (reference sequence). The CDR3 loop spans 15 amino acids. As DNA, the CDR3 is TGTGCCAGCAGCTTAGTACAGGGCCCCCAAGAGACCCAGTACTTC. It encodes CASSLVQGPQETQYF.

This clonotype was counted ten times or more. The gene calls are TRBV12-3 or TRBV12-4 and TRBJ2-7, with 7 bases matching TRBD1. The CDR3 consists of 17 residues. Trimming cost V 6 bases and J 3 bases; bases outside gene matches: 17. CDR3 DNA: TGTGCCAGCAGCCAAGATCACAGGGGAGAATCGTTCTACGAGCAGTACTTC. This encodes CASSQDHRGESFYEQYF.

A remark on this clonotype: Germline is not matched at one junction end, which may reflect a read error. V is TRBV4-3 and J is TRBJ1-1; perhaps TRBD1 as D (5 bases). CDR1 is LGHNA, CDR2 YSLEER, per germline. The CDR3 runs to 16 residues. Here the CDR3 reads CANSPATGRGNTEAFF. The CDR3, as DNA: TGCGCCAACAGCCCAGCAACGGGACGGGGGAACACTGAAGCTTTCTTT.

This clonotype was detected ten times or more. The DNA for the CDR3 is TGCAGTGCTAGGGGGGACAGGACAAATTCACCCCTCCACTTT. It encodes CSARGDRTNSPLHF. This chain links TRBV20-1 with TRBJ1-6; 8 nucleotides line up with TRBD1. This CDR3 region has 14 residues. Germline CDR1 DFQATT, CDR2 SNEGSKA (reference sequence). The V segment lost 3 bases and the J segment 7 bases; nucleotides outside the gene matches: 5.

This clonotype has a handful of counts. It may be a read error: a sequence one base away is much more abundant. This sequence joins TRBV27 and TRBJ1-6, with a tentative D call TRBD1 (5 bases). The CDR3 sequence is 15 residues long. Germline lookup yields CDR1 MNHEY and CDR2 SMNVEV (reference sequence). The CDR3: CASGLQAGTNSPLHF. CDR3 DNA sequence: TGTGCCAGCGGTTTACAGGCAGGGACTAATTCACCCCTCCACTTT.

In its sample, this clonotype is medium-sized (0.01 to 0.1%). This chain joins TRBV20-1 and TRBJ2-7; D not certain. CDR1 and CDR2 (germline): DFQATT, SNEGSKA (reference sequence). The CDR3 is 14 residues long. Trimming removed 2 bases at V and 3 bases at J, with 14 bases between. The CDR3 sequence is CSARSQLHGYEQYF. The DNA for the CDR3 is TGCAGTGCTAGAAGCCAACTACATGGCTACGAGCAGTACTTC.

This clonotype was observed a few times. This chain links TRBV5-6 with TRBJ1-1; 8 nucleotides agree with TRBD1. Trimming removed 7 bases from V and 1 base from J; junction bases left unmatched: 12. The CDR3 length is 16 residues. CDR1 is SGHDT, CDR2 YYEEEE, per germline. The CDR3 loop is CASHIKTTGGNTEAFF. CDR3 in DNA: TGTGCCAGCCACATTAAAACTACAGGGGGGAACACTGAAGCTTTCTTT.

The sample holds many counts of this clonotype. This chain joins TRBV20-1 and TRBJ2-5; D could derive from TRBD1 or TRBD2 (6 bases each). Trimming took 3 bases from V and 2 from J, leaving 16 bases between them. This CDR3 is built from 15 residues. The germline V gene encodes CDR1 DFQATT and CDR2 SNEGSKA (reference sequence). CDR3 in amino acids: CSARGQGRSQETQYF. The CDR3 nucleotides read TGCAGTGCTAGGGGCCAGGGGAGGTCACAAGAGACCCAGTACTTC.

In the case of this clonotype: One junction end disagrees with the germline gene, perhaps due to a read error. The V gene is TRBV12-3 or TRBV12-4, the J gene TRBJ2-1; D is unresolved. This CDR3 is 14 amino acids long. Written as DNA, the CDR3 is TGTGCCAACAGTTTAGAGGCGAGTCAAGAGACCCAGTTCTTC. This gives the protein CANSLEASQETQFF.

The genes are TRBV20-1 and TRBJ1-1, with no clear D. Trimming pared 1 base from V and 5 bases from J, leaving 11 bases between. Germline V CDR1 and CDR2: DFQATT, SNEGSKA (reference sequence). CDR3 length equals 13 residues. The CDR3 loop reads CSARVGRETEAFF. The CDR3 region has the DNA TGCAGTGCTAGAGTGGGAAGGGAGACTGAAGCTTTCTTT.

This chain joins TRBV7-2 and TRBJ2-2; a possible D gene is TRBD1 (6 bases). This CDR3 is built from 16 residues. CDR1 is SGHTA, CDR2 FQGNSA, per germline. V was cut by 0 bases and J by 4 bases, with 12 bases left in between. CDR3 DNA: TGTGCCAGCAGCTTAGCTTTCGGGACAATCACCGGGGAGCTGTTTTTT. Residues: CASSLAFGTITGELFF.

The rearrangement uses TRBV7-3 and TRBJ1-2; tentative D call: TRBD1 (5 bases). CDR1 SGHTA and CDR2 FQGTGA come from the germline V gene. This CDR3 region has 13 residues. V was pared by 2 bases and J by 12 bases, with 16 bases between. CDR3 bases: TGTGCCAGCAGCTTAGACGGACAAACATCCCACACCTTC. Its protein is CASSLDGQTSHTF.

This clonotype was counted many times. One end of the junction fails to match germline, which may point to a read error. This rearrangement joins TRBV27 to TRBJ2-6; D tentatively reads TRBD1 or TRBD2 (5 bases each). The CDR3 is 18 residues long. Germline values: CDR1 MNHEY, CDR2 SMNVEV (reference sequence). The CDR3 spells CTSSSPGRTRSGANVLTF. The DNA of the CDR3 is TGCACCAGCAGTTCACCGGGACGGACTCGCTCTGGGGCCAACGTCCTGACTTTC.

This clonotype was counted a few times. DNA for the CDR3: TGTGCCAGCAGGGAATATCAGGTTAGCAATCAGCCCCAGCATTTT. Protein sequence: CASREYQVSNQPQHF. The chain joins TRBV27 to TRBJ1-5; D not resolved. CDR1 is MNHEY and CDR2 is SMNVEV in the germline V gene (reference sequence). Trimming left V 6 bases short and J 0 bases short, with 12 bases between. The CDR3 loop spans 15 amino acids.

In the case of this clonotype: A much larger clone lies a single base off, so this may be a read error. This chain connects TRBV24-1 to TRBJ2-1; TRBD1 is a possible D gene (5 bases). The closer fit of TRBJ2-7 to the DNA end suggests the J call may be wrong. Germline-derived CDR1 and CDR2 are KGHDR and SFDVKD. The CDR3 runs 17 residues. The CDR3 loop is CATSDLGKGETYNEQYF. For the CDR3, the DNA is TGTGCCACCAGTGATTTAGGGAAAGGGGAAACCTACAATGAGCAGTACTTC.

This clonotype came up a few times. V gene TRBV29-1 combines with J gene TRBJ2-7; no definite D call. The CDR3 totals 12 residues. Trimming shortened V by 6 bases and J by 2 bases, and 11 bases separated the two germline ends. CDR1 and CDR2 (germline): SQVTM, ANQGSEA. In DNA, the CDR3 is TGCAGCGTCGGCGACCGAGCCTACGAGCAGTACTTC. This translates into CSVGDRAYEQYF.